This T cell receptor (beta chain) emerged from a study of response to subunit inactivated influenza vaccine. Germline CDR1 reads LNHNV; CDR2 reads YYDKDF (reference sequence). This CDR3 contains 14 residues. The V gene lost 2 bases and the J gene lost 11 bases, with 16 bases spanning the gap. This clonotype was counted a few times. TCRdb called the RT-PCR reads again in MiXCR, with one record for every CDR3 protein. The repertoire consists of hundreds of thousands of distinct CDR3 sequences, with 15% to 20% occurring once and the leading ten covering roughly 11%. The TCR originated in a man over 45 who received an inactivated influenza vaccine. The material was PBMCs from blood, obtained roughly 5 days after vaccination. This sequence joins TRBV15 and TRBJ1-5, with a possible D match to TRBD1 (6 bases). In DNA, the CDR3 is TGTGCCACCAGCAGAATAAGGGGGGCAGAAGCCCAGCATTTT. Its translation is CATSRIRGAEAQHF.